This TCR beta chain appears in the sequencing data of a study of breast tumors, draining lymph nodes, adjacent tissues. This clonotype was recorded at least ten times. The CDR3 spans 16 residues. Germline V lookup: CDR1 MDHEN, CDR2 SYDVKM. The V and J ends lost 4 bases and 7 bases, in that order; junction bases with no gene match: 12. TCRdb fed the multiplex PCR reads into MiXCR, producing one record per CDR3 protein. In the table there are about 14,000 distinct CDR3 sequences, around 54% of which are singletons. This sequence originates from a female donor with breast cancer. Some clones in this sample may be carry-over from other donors' samples. Sequenced material: tumor-adjacent breast tissue. The chain is built from TRBV28 and TRBJ1-4; TRBD1 aligns across 7 bases. The CDR3 region has the DNA TGTGCCAGCAGTTCCCCTTCGCAGGGGGGGTTTGAAAAACTGTTTTTT. Protein sequence: CASSSPSQGGFEKLFF.